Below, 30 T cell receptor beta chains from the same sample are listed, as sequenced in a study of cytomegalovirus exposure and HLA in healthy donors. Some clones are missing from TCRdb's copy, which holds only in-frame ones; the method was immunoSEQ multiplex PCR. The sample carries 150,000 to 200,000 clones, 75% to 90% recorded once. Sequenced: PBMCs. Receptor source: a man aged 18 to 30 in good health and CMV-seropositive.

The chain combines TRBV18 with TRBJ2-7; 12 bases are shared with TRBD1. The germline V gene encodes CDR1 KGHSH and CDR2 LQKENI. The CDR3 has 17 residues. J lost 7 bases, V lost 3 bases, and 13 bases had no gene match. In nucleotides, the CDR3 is TGTGCCAGCTCACCGTCTTCTTTACGGGACAGGGGGCTAGAGCAGTACTTC. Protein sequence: CASSPSSLRDRGLEQYF.

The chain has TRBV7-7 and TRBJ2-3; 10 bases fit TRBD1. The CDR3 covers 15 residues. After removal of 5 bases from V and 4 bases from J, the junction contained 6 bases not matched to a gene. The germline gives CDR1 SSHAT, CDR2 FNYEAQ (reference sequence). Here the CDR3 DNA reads TGTGCCAGCAGCCGGCAAGGGACAGGGGCAGATACGCAGTATTTT. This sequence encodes CASSRQGTGADTQYF.

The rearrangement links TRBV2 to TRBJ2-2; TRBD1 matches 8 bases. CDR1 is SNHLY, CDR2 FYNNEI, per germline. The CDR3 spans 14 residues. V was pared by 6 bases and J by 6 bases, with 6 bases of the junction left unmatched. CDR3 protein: CASRSDRAAGELFF. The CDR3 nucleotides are TGTGCCAGCAGATCGGACAGGGCGGCCGGGGAGCTGTTTTTT.

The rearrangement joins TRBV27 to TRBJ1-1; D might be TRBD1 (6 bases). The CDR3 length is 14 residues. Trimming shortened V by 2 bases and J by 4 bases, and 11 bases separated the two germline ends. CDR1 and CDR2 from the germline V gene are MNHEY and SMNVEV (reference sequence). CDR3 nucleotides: TGTGCCAGCAGTTTAAGGTCCAGGGGCACTGAAGCTTTCTTT. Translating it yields CASSLRSRGTEAFF.

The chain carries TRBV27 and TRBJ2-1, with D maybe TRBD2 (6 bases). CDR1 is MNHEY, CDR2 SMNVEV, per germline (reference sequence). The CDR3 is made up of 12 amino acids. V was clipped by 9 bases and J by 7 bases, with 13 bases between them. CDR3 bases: TGTGCCAGAACCGGGGGACTTAATGAGCAGTTCTTC. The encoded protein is CARTGGLNEQFF.

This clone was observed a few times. Here the CDR3 DNA reads TGTGCCAGTAGTCTCCAAGGGAGGGACTATGGCTACACCTTC. This translates into CASSLQGRDYGYTF. The rearrangement joins TRBV19 to TRBJ1-2; D remains ambiguous. From germline, CDR1 is LNHDA and CDR2 SQIVND (reference sequence). The CDR3 runs 14 residues. V lost 5 bases and J 3 bases, leaving 13 bases between the germline ends.

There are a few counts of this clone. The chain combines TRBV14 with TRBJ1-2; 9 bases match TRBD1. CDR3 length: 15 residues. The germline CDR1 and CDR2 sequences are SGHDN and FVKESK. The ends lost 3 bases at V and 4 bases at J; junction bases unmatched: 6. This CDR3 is CASSQGQGRSYGYTF. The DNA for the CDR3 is TGTGCCAGCAGCCAGGGACAGGGAAGGAGCTATGGCTACACCTTC.

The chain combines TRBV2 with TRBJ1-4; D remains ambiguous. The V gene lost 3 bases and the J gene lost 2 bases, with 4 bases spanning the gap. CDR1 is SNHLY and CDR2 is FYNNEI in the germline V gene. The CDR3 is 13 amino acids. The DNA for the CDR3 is TGTGCCAGCAGTGACGTTACTAATGAAAAACTGTTTTTT. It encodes CASSDVTNEKLFF.

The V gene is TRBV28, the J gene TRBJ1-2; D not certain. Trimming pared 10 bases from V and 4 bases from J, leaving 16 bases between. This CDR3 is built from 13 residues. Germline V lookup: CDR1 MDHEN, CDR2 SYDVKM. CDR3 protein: CAIDPGEGYGYTF. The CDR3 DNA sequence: TGTGCCATCGATCCGGGAGAAGGCTATGGCTACACCTTC.

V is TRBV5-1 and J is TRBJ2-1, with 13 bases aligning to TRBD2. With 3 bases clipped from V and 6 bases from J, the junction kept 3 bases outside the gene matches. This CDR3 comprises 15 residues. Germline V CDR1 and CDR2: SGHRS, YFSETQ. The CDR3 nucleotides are TGCGCCAGCAGCTCGGGACTAGCGGGACCCAATGAGCAGTTCTTC. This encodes CASSSGLAGPNEQFF.

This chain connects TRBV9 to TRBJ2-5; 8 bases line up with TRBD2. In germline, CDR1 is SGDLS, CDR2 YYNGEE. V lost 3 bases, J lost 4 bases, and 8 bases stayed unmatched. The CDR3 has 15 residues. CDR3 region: CASSAGGRAGETQYF. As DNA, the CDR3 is TGTGCCAGCAGCGCGGGGGGGAGGGCAGGAGAGACCCAGTACTTC.

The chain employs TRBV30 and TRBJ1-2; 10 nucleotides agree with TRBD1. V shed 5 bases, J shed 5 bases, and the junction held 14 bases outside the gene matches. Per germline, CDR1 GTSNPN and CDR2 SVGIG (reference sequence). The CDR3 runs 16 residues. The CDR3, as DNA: TGTGCCTGGCGTCCCGGGACAGGGGCCGACCCATATGGCTACACCTTC. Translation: CAWRPGTGADPYGYTF.

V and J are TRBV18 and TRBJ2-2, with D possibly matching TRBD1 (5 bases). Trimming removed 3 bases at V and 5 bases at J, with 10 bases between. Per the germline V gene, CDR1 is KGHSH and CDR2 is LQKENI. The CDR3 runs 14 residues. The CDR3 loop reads CASSPMTATGELFF. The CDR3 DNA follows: TGTGCCAGCTCACCCATGACAGCGACCGGGGAGCTGTTTTTT.

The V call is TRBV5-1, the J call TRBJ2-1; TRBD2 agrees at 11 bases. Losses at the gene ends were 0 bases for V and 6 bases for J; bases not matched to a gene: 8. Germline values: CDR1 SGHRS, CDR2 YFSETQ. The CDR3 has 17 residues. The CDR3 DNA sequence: TGCGCCAGCAGCTTGGCGGTAGCGGGAGGGTTCTCCAATGAGCAGTTCTTC. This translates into CASSLAVAGGFSNEQFF.

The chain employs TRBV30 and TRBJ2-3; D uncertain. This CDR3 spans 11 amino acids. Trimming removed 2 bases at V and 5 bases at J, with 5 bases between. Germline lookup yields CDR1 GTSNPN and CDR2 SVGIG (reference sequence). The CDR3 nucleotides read TGTGCCTGGAGTCCTAGAGATACGCAGTATTTT. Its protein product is CAWSPRDTQYF.

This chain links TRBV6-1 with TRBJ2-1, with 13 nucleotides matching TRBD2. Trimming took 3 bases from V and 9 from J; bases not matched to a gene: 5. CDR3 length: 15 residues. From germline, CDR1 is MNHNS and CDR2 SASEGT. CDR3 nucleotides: TGTGCCAGCAGTGATGGACTAGCGGGAGTGGGTGAGCAGTTCTTC. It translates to CASSDGLAGVGEQFF.

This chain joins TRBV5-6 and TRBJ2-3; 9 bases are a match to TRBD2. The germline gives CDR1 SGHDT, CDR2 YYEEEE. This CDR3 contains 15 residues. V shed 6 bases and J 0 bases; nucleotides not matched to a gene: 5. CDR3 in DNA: TGTGCCAGCACCGCCGGGACTAGCAGCACAGATACGCAGTATTTT. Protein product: CASTAGTSSTDTQYF.

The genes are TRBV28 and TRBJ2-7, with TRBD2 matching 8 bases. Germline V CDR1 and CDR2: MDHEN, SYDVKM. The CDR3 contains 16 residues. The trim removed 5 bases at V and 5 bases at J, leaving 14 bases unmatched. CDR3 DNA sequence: TGTGCCAGCAGTCAGACAACCGGGAGGGCCAGGGACGAGCAGTACTTC. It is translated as CASSQTTGRARDEQYF.

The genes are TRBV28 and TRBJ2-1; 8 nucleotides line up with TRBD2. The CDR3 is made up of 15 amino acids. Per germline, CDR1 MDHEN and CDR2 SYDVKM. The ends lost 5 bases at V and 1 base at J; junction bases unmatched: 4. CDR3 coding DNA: TGTGCCAGCAGTCCGGGGACTAGGTCCTACAATGAGCAGTTCTTC. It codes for CASSPGTRSYNEQFF.

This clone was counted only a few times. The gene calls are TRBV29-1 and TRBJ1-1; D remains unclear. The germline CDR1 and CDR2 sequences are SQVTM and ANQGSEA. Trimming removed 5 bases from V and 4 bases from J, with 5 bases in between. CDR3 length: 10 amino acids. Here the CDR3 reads CSVSGTEAFF. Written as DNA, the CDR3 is TGCAGCGTTTCGGGCACTGAAGCTTTCTTT.

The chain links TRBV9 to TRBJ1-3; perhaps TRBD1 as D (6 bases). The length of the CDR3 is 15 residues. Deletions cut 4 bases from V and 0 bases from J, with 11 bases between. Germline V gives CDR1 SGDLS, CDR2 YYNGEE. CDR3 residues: CASSQQTGSGNTIYF. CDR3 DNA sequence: TGTGCCAGCAGCCAACAGACAGGCTCTGGAAACACCATATATTTT.

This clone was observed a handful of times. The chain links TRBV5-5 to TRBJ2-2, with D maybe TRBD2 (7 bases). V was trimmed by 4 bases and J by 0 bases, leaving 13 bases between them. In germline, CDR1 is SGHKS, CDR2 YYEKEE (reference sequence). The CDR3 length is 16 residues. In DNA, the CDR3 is TGTGCCAGCAGCAGAAGGGAGGGGGCGAACACCGGGGAGCTGTTTTTT. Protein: CASSRREGANTGELFF.

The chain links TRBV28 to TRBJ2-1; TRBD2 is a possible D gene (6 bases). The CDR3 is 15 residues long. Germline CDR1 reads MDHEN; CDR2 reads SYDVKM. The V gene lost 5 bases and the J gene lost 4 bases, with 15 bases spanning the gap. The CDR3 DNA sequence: TGTGCCAGCAGTGCATCAGGGACTTCGTACAATGAGCAGTTCTTC. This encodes CASSASGTSYNEQFF.

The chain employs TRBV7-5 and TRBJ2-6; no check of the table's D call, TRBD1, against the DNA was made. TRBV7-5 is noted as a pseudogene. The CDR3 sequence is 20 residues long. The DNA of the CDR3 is TGTGTCAGAAGCTTAGAATCCCCGGGACAGGGGGCTTCTGGGGCCAACGTCCTGACTTTC. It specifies CVRSLESPGQGASGANVLTF.

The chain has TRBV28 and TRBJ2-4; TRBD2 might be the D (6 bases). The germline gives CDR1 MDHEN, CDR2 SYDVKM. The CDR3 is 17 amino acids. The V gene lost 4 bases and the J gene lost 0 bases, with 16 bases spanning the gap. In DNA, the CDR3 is TGTGCCAGCAGTTCCCCGGGACTGCGACTAGCCAAAAACATTCAGTACTTC. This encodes CASSSPGLRLAKNIQYF.

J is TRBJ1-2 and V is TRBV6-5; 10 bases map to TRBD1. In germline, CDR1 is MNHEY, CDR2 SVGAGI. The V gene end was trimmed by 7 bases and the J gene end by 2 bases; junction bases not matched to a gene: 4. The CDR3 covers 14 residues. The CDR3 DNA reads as TGTGCCAGCACTCGACAGGGGGCAAACTATGGCTACACCTTC. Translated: CASTRQGANYGYTF.

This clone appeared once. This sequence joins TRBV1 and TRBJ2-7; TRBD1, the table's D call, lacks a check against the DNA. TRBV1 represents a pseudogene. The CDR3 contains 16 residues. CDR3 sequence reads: CTSSQVGGQSGNEQYF. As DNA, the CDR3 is TGCACCAGCAGCCAAGTCGGGGGACAGTCGGGGAACGAGCAGTACTTC.

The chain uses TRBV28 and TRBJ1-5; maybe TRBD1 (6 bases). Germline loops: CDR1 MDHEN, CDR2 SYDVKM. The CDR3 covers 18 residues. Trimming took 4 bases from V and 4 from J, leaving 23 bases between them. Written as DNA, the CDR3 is TGTGCCAGCAGTTATTACCTTTTCCGGACAGTTTCAAATCAGCCCCAGCATTTT. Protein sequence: CASSYYLFRTVSNQPQHF.

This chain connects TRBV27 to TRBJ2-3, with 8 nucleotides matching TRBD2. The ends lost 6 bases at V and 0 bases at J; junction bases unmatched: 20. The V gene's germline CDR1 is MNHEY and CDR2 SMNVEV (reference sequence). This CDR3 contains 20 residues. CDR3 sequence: CASSLEASGRPPTSTDTQYF. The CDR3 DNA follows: TGTGCCAGCAGCCTGGAGGCTAGCGGGCGGCCTCCAACTAGCACAGATACGCAGTATTTT.

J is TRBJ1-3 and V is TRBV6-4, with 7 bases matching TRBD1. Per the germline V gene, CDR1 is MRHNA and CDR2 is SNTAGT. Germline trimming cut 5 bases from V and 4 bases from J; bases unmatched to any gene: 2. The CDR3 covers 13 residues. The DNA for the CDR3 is TGTGCCAGCAGTCAGGACAGGGGAAACACCATATATTTT. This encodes CASSQDRGNTIYF.